The sequence of this TCR beta chain was determined in a study of identical twins. Unique molecular identifiers were in the cDNA, with template-switch universal primer binding. TCRdb used MiXCR to reprocess the 5' RACE reads, holding one entry per CDR3 protein. The table has around 470,000 distinct CDR3 sequences, 14% seen once. The length of the CDR3 is 16 residues. V lost 6 bases, J lost 3 bases, and 6 bases stayed unmatched. CDR1 is SGHDN and CDR2 is FVKESK in the germline V gene. Whole-study findings and limits: Where beta out-of-frame sequences were concerned, excess twin sharing was weaker.

This clonotype has only a few counts. Its specificity is unknown. This sample was shared with a second study, whose subject was yellow fever vaccine responses in identical twins.

The clonotype comes from a woman under 30 in good health. The sample taken for sequencing was CD4+ T cells sorted from blood. The V and J genes are TRBV14 and TRBJ2-1; 12 bases fit TRBD2. CDR3 DNA: TGTGCCAGCAGAGCTAGCGGGAGGGAAGGCTACAATGAGCAGTTCTTC. As protein: CASRASGREGYNEQFF.